This T cell receptor (beta chain) was sequenced for a study of regulatory T cells in long-lasting Graves disease. Overall study context: The study counted Graves' disease as persistent given over 5 years of antithyroid drugs and positive TSH receptor antibodies.

Study-level findings and limits: TRBV28, TRBJ1-2 and TRBJ2-5 were segments that persistent disease favored. Patients whose Graves' disease persisted exhibited lower TCR diversity than those newly diagnosed. Clonotypes that were public and shared totalled some 2,900 in persistent patients versus about a thousand in new patients.

Time point: persistent/refractory GD, antithyroid drugs over 5 years with positive TRAb. Scientists built the TCR library using RNA that was extracted from PBMCs. For TCR beta, libraries came from iRepertoire HTBI primers and Arm-PCR of CDR3 regions. TCRdb ran MiXCR on the multiplex PCR reads and lists one entry per CDR3 protein. Of 400,000 or so distinct CDR3 sequences listed, around 21% are singletons. Germline V gene data show CDR1 as SEHNR and CDR2 as FQNEAQ (reference sequence). V was cut by 0 bases and J by 5 bases, with 7 bases left in between. The CDR3 sequence is 13 residues long. This clonotype was detected many times. Its antigen is not identified.

This TCR derives from a female donor with Graves disease. V gene TRBV7-9 combines with J gene TRBJ1-2; D uncertain. The sample consisted of peripheral blood mononuclear cells (PBMCs), taken when the disease was refractory, from a patient treated with antithyroid drugs. For the CDR3, the DNA is TGTGCCAGCAGCTTAGCGACCGGTTATGGCTACACCTTC. Translation gives CASSLATGYGYTF.